This T cell receptor beta chain was profiled in a study of radiation and T cells in renal cell carcinoma. Sequencing was performed with immunoSEQ multiplex PCR; in TCRdb, only in-frame clones are kept and a portion is missing. In the table there are over 90,000 clones, 70% to 85% of which are singletons. Time point meaning: blood 4 weeks post-SBRT, at nephrectomy. The treatment here: 15 Gy SBRT to primary tumor, nephrectomy 4 weeks later. Study results and caveats: Baseline intratumoral clonotype presence is unknown without pretreatment biopsies. In blood, top tumor clones expanded by 2 weeks, shrinking by 4.

In the case of this clone: Its antigen is unknown.

With 1 base removed from V and 3 bases from J, the gap between germline ends came to 11 bases. CDR3 size: 15 residues. The germline V gene has CDR1 SGHVS and CDR2 FQNEAQ. The clonotype comes from a man in his sixties with renal cell carcinoma. The material sequenced was blood, taken from a patient whose treatment included radiotherapy and nephrectomy. The chain joins TRBV7-8 to TRBJ2-3; unclear D gene. The CDR3 nucleotides read TGTGCCAGCAGCTTAGAATTAGGTCGAACAGATACGCAGTATTTT. Its translation is CASSLELGRTDTQYF.